These T cell receptor beta chains were read from a single sample in a study of cytomegalovirus exposure and HLA in healthy donors. TCRdb keeps only in-frame clones here, not all; method: immunoSEQ multiplex PCR. The sample lists 130,000 to 150,000 clones; roughly 80% were seen once. Sequenced input: PBMCs. These receptors originate from a woman aged 40 to 50 in good health and CMV-seropositive. Each CDR3 is given with its conserved first and last residue. A D gene is named only where the DNA matches it firmly. A row's size may be missing; if present it is once, few, many or a size class.

size: .; V: TRBV6-1; J: TRBJ1-2; D: .; DNA: TGTGCCGGCAGTGAAGACAGCTTCTATGGCTACACCTTC; CDR3: CAGSEDSFYGYTF
size: few; V: TRBV27; J: TRBJ1-5; D: .; DNA: TGTGCCACCGGTAATTTGTCCCAGCATTTT; CDR3: CATGNLSQHF
size: .; V: TRBV9; J: TRBJ1-4; D: .; DNA: TGTGCCAGCAGCGGGAGTACAACTAATGAAAAACTGTTTTTT; CDR3: CASSGSTTNEKLFF
size: .; V: TRBV30; J: TRBJ2-7; D: .; DNA: TGTGCCTGGAGTCGGCCACAGAAAAGCTACGAGCAGTACTTC; CDR3: CAWSRPQKSYEQYF
size: few; V: TRBV28; J: TRBJ1-5; D: .; DNA: TGTGCCAGCAGTCCCGGGGTCTTTAGCAATCAGCCCCAGCATTTT; CDR3: CASSPGVFSNQPQHF
size: .; V: TRBV9; J: TRBJ1-4; D: .; DNA: TGTGCCAGCAGCCCCCAGGGGAGGGCTAATGAAAAACTGTTTTTT; CDR3: CASSPQGRANEKLFF
size: once; V: TRBV19; J: TRBJ1-1; D: .; DNA: TGTGCCAGTAGTATGAGGGCCACTCAAGCTTTCTTT; CDR3: CASSMRATQAFF
size: once; V: TRBV19; J: TRBJ2-1; D: TRBD2; DNA: TGTGCCAGTAGTCTAGCTCTAGCGGGGGGTGAGGGTGAGCAGCTCTTC; CDR3: CASSLALAGGEGEQLF
size: .; V: TRBV19; J: TRBJ2-3; D: TRBD2; DNA: TGTGCCAGTAGCCTCAGCGGGGGGGACACAGATACGCAGTATTTT; CDR3: CASSLSGGDTDTQYF
size: .; V: TRBV4-3; J: TRBJ2-3; D: .; DNA: TGCGCCAGCAGCCAAGGCCGAGGGATCGGGGATACGCAGTATTTT; CDR3: CASSQGRGIGDTQYF
size: .; V: TRBV7-9; J: TRBJ2-5; D: TRBD1; DNA: TGTGCCAGCAGAACTCAGGGGGCAGGTGAGACCCAGTACTTC; CDR3: CASRTQGAGETQYF
size: few; V: TRBV5-4; J: TRBJ1-1; D: TRBD1; DNA: TGTGCCAGCAGCTTGAGGGACAGGGGGAACACTGAAGCTTTCTTT; CDR3: CASSLRDRGNTEAFF
size: .; V: TRBV20-1; J: TRBJ2-3; D: .; DNA: TGCAGTGCTACGGGAACAGATACGCAGTATTTT; CDR3: CSATGTDTQYF
size: .; V: TRBV10-3; J: TRBJ2-7; D: .; DNA: TGTGCCATCAAACGGACAGCGAGCTCCTACGAGCAGTACTTC; CDR3: CAIKRTASSYEQYF
size: .; V: TRBV7-9; J: TRBJ2-3; D: .; DNA: TGTGCCAGCAGCTCGACTAGGAGCACAGATACGCAGTATTTT; CDR3: CASSSTRSTDTQYF
size: once; V: TRBV7-8; J: TRBJ2-7; D: .; DNA: TGTGCCGCGGGGGCCAGCTCCTACGAGCAGTACTTC; CDR3: CAAGASSYEQYF
size: .; V: TRBV28; J: TRBJ1-1; D: .; DNA: TGTGCCAGCAGTTTCTATATCGCTGAAGCTTTCTTT; CDR3: CASSFYIAEAFF
size: .; V: TRBV7-8; J: TRBJ2-1; D: .; DNA: TGTGCCAGCAGCTTAGACTATTTCGTCGATGAGCAGTTCTTC; CDR3: CASSLDYFVDEQFF
size: .; V: TRBV2; J: TRBJ1-5; D: .; DNA: TGTGCCAGCAGTGATAGATTAATCGGTCAGCCCCAGCATTTT; CDR3: CASSDRLIGQPQHF
size: .; V: TRBV5-1; J: TRBJ2-3; D: TRBD1; DNA: TGCGCCAGCCTTCCCGGGACAGTCTACACAGATACGCAGTATTTT; CDR3: CASLPGTVYTDTQYF
size: few; V: TRBV9; J: TRBJ1-5; D: TRBD1; DNA: TGTGCCAGCAGTGGGGGGACAGGTCATCAGCCCCAGCATTTT; CDR3: CASSGGTGHQPQHF
size: .; V: TRBV19; J: TRBJ1-1; D: .; DNA: TGTGCCAGTAGCGAGTTGAGTATGAACACTGAAGCTTTCTTT; CDR3: CASSELSMNTEAFF
size: .; V: TRBV5-6; J: TRBJ1-4; D: .; DNA: TGTGCCAGCAGCCCGACGTCGGGGGGCCATAATGAAAAACTGTTTTTT; CDR3: CASSPTSGGHNEKLFF
size: .; V: TRBV4-2; J: TRBJ2-7; D: .; DNA: TGTGCCAGCAGCCAAGAGATTGGGCTACACGAGCAGTGCTTC; CDR3: CASSQEIGLHEQCF
size: .; V: TRBV7-6; J: TRBJ2-1; D: .; DNA: TGTGCCAGCAGCGAGGGTGGGCTAGCGCCATACAATGAGCAGTTCTTC; CDR3: CASSEGGLAPYNEQFF
size: .; V: TRBV7-3; J: TRBJ2-2; D: TRBD2; DNA: TGTGCCAGCAGCTTAACCCCGACTAGCGGGGCGAACACCGGGGAGCTGTTTTTT; CDR3: CASSLTPTSGANTGELFF
size: once; V: TRBV7-2; J: TRBJ2-1; D: TRBD2; DNA: TGTGCCAGCAGCTTAGTAAGACTAGCGGGGGAAGCCTACAATGAGCAGTTCTTC; CDR3: CASSLVRLAGEAYNEQFF
size: .; V: TRBV7-2; J: TRBJ1-5; D: TRBD1; DNA: TGTGCCAGCAGCTCATTGGGGACAGGGCAGGGTCAGCCCCAGCATTTT; CDR3: CASSSLGTGQGQPQHF
size: .; V: TRBV2; J: TRBJ2-7; D: TRBD2; DNA: TGTGCCAGTCAAAGCGGGAGTAGAAACGAGCAGTACTTC; CDR3: CASQSGSRNEQYF
size: .; V: TRBV28; J: TRBJ1-5; D: .; DNA: TGTGCCAGCCGCGGCCGCCACGGTCCCCAGCATTTT; CDR3: CASRGRHGPQHF
size: .; V: TRBV9; J: TRBJ2-1; D: .; DNA: TGTGCCAGCAGCGTGACTGGGGGGGGCCTATGGAATGAGCAGTTCTTC; CDR3: CASSVTGGGLWNEQFF
size: .; V: TRBV11-2; J: TRBJ1-5; D: .; DNA: TGTGCCAGCAGCCCAGGGATCCGGCACGATCAGCCCCAGCATTTT; CDR3: CASSPGIRHDQPQHF